Listed here are 7 T cell receptor beta chains from one sample, sequenced in a study of regulatory T cells in long-lasting Graves disease. Time point denoted: persistent/refractory GD, antithyroid drugs over 5 years with positive TRAb. PBMC-extracted RNA yielded the TCR library. Through Arm-PCR of CDR3 regions and iRepertoire HTBI primers, TCR beta libraries were built. TCRdb independently ran MiXCR on the multiplex PCR reads; one entry per CDR3 protein. The sample consists of about 420,000 distinct CDR3 sequences, about a quarter of them appearing once. The sequences come from peripheral blood mononuclear cells (PBMCs), collected when the disease was refractory, from a patient treated with antithyroid drugs. These receptors all come from a female donor with Graves disease.

The sample holds a few counts of this clonotype. This chain's CDR3 is CSATQGANSGANVLTF. In DNA, the CDR3 is TGCAGTGCGACACAGGGGGCAAACTCTGGGGCCAACGTCCTGACTTTC. This chain links TRBV20-1 with TRBJ2-6, with 9 bases fitting TRBD1. The ends lost 6 bases at V and 0 bases at J; junction bases unmatched: 6. The germline V gene encodes CDR1 DFQATT and CDR2 SNEGSKA (reference sequence). CDR3 length equals 16 residues.

In this sample, this clonotype turned up a few times. V usage is TRBV28 and J usage is TRBJ2-3, with TRBD2 as a possible D gene (6 bases). Germline values: CDR1 MDHEN, CDR2 SYDVKM. V lost 1 base and J 4 bases, leaving 9 bases between the germline ends. The CDR3 extends over 14 amino acids. Written as DNA, the CDR3 is TGTGCCAGCAGTTTATATGCGGGACCAGATACGCAGTATTTT. This gives the protein CASSLYAGPDTQYF.

The chain has TRBV4-1 and TRBJ1-2; D is undetermined. Per the germline V gene, CDR1 is MGHRA and CDR2 is YSYEKL. The CDR3 totals 14 residues. V lost 1 base and J lost 4, with 10 bases in between. CDR3 residues: CASSQVEGTYGYTF. CDR3 bases: TGCGCCAGCAGCCAAGTAGAGGGAACCTATGGCTACACCTTC.

The chain couples TRBV5-1 to TRBJ2-6, with 9 bases lining up with TRBD1. Germline loops: CDR1 SGHRS, CDR2 YFSETQ. Trimming removed 0 bases from V and 3 bases from J; junction bases left unmatched: 7. The CDR3 covers 18 residues. The CDR3 protein is CASSLVPTGGIGANVLTF. CDR3 coding DNA: TGCGCCAGCAGCTTGGTCCCCACAGGGGGCATTGGGGCCAACGTCCTGACTTTC.

This clonotype came up many times. The chain is built from TRBV27 and TRBJ2-5; D not certain. This CDR3 comprises 15 residues. Trimming left V 2 bases short and J 1 base short, with 11 bases between. CDR1 and CDR2 from the germline V gene are MNHEY and SMNVEV (reference sequence). CDR3 bases: TGTGCCAGCAGTTTAAGGTTGGCAGTCCAAGAGACCCAGTACTTC. Translating gives CASSLRLAVQETQYF.

The chain carries TRBV7-6 and TRBJ2-7, with 9 positions matching TRBD2. CDR1 SGHVS and CDR2 FNYEAQ come from the germline V gene. The V and J ends lost 3 bases and 5 bases, in that order; junction bases with no gene match: 11. This CDR3 has 16 amino acids. The CDR3 region has the DNA TGTGCCAGCAGCTTCGCGGGAGGGCCTAACCTAGACGAGCAGTACTTC. This gives the protein CASSFAGGPNLDEQYF.

This clonotype was observed many times. The rearrangement joins TRBV6-1 to TRBJ1-6, with no clear D. The V end lost 7 bases, the J end lost 12 bases, and 13 bases lay between the germline ends. The germline gives CDR1 MNHNS, CDR2 SASEGT. CDR3 length: 12 residues. The CDR3 coding sequence is TGTGCCAGCACTAATTGGCTAGAACCCCTCCACTTT. This gives the protein CASTNWLEPLHF.